The source of this T cell receptor (beta chain) is a study of T cell responses to AZD1222 COVID-19 vaccine. The study, taken as a whole, reports: The sample set comprised mostly white British donors with more females, and clonal diversity was possibly underestimated.

After removal of 2 bases from V and 4 bases from J, the junction contained 20 bases not matched to a gene. In germline, CDR1 is SGHVS, CDR2 FQNEAQ. This CDR3 comprises 21 residues. In regard to this clone: Its antigen is undetermined.

Repertoires were generated with immunoSEQ multiplex PCR, while TCRdb's copy carries only in-frame clones and drops some. The profile shows fewer than 120,000 clones, around 93% of them singletons. This sequence was found in an adult in good health. The sequenced sample was peripheral blood, obtained on day 0 of AZD1222 vaccination. This chain connects TRBV7-8 to TRBJ1-5, with 10 bases fitting TRBD1. This CDR3 reads CASSLLEDPPWDRGFNQPQHF. CDR3 DNA: TGTGCCAGCAGCTTATTGGAGGACCCCCCCTGGGACAGGGGATTTAATCAGCCCCAGCATTTT.